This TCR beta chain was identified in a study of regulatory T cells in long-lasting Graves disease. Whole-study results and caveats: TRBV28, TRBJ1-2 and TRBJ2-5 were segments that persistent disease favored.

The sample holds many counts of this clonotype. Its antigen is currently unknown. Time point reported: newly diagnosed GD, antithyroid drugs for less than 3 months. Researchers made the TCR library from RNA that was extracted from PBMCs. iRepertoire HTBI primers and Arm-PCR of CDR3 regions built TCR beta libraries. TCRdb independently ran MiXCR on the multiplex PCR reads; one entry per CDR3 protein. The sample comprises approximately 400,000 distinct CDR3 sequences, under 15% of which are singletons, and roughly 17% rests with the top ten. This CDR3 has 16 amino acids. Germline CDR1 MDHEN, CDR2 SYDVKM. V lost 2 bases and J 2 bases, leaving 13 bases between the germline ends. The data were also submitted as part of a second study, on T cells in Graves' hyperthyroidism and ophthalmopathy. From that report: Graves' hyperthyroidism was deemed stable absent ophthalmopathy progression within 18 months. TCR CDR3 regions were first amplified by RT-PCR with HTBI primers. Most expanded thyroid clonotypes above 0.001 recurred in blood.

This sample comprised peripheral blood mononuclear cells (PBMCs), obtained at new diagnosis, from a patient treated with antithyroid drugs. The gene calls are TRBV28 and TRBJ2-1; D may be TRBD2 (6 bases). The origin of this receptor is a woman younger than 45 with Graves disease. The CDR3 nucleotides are TGTGCCAGCAGTTTAGGAGGTAGCGGTACCTACAATGAGCAGTTCTTC. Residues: CASSLGGSGTYNEQFF.